This TCR beta chain derives from a study of cytomegalovirus exposure and HLA in healthy donors. This CDR3 is 15 amino acids long. With 0 bases removed from V and 3 bases from J, the gap between germline ends came to 12 bases. The germline CDR1 and CDR2 sequences are LGHNA and YSLEER. Primers: 60 Vbeta forward and 13 Jbeta reverse. The data were produced by immunoSEQ multiplex PCR, yet TCRdb's version contains in-frame clones alone and is incomplete. Found here are 95,000 to 150,000 clones, about 83% of them singletons; the top ten hold less than 3.5%. Sequencing was carried out using PBMCs. The receptor comes from a woman aged 40-49 years in good health and CMV-seropositive. V and J are TRBV4-3 and TRBJ2-7; a possible D gene is TRBD1 (5 bases). The CDR3 region is CASSQELGRDYEQYF. In DNA, the CDR3 is TGCGCCAGCAGCCAAGAATTGGGCAGGGACTACGAGCAGTACTTC.